This T cell receptor beta chain was identified during a study of shared clonotypes between healthy human individuals. About the research overall: Researchers assigned three CD4 naive, three CD4 memory, two CD8 naive and one CD8 memory plate to each donor. Study-wide points: Four donors had 4% to 6.5% of their naive CD4 clonotypes in common. Sequencing depth was a factor that was expected to affect clonotype sharing among donors.

V shed 4 bases, J shed 5 bases, and the junction held 4 bases outside the gene matches. This CDR3 spans 15 amino acids. Germline V gene data show CDR1 as SGHNT and CDR2 as YENEEA. Original analysis: ImmunoSEQ output lacked quality scores and full-length reads, limiting matched filtering. Generated by immunoSEQ multiplex PCR, the TCRdb table keeps only in-frame clones and is missing some. That table supplies the V and J calls and clone size; D and trimming were determined from the DNA. Among over 950,000 clones, about 80% were seen once, and the ten largest hold 0.89%. This clone turned up a few times. Its antigen is currently unknown.

The chain links TRBV11-3 to TRBJ2-1; 11 nucleotides align to TRBD1. The specimen was memory CD4+ T cells from PBMCs. Subset indicated: CD45RA-negative fraction. The receptor comes from a man younger than 35 in good health. Some clones in this sample may be carry-over from other donors' samples. The CDR3 loop is CASSSGQGANNEQFF. CDR3 DNA: TGTGCCAGCAGCTCAGGACAGGGGGCGAACAATGAGCAGTTCTTC.